The rows below give T cell receptor beta chains drawn from one sample of a study of lung T cells in sarcoidosis with Löfgren's syndrome. MiXCR, applied by TCRdb to the reads, yields one record per CDR3 protein. Among just under 20,000 distinct CDR3 sequences listed, about 20% were seen once. The sequenced sample was CD4+ T cells from PBMCs. These receptors were obtained from a human donor with sarcoidosis (Löfgren's syndrome or another form), or a control subject (not recorded which). The CDR3 runs from the conserved cysteine through the conserved F or W. A D gene is named only where the DNA matches it firmly. Clone size appears in some rows only: once, few, many, or a class for an expanded clone.

v_call: TRBV5-1
clone_size: many
j_call: TRBJ1-1
d_call: NA
cdr3_nt: TGCGCCAGCAGCTCGGGACTGGCCACTGAAGCTTTCTTT
cdr3_aa: CASSSGLATEAFF

v_call: TRBV30
clone_size: many
j_call: TRBJ2-1
d_call: NA
cdr3_nt: TGTGCCTGGGGGGACAACCCGTACAATGAGCAGTTCTTC
cdr3_aa: CAWGDNPYNEQFF

v_call: TRBV20-1
clone_size: NA
j_call: TRBJ2-1
d_call: TRBD1
cdr3_nt: TGCATTGCATCACCGGGACAGGCCTGCTACAATGAGCAGTTCTTC
cdr3_aa: CIASPGQACYNEQFF

v_call: TRBV30
clone_size: once
j_call: TRBJ2-2
d_call: NA
cdr3_nt: TGTGCCCGGAGCAGGGGCCCCACCGGGGAGCTGTTTTTT
cdr3_aa: CARSRGPTGELFF

v_call: TRBV20-1
clone_size: medium-sized
j_call: TRBJ2-5
d_call: NA
cdr3_nt: TGCAGTGCTAGGTGGGGGGGCAGGGAGACCCAGTACTTC
cdr3_aa: CSARWGGRETQYF

v_call: TRBV4-3
clone_size: few
j_call: TRBJ1-2
d_call: NA
cdr3_nt: TGCGCCAGCAGCCAAGACGCTGATAACTATGGCTACACCTTC
cdr3_aa: CASSQDADNYGYTF

v_call: TRBV20-1
clone_size: medium-sized
j_call: TRBJ1-1
d_call: NA
cdr3_nt: TGCAGTGCTAGACCCGGCAACAGGAACACTGAAGCTTTCTTT
cdr3_aa: CSARPGNRNTEAFF

v_call: TRBV7-9
clone_size: many
j_call: TRBJ1-5
d_call: TRBD1
cdr3_nt: TGTGCCAGCAGCTTAGGACAGGGGGTTAGCAATCAGCCCCAGCATTTT
cdr3_aa: CASSLGQGVSNQPQHF

v_call: TRBV3-1
clone_size: medium-sized
j_call: TRBJ1-6
d_call: TRBD1
cdr3_nt: TGTGCCAGCAGCCCATGGACAGGGAAAAATTCACCCCTCCACTTT
cdr3_aa: CASSPWTGKNSPLHF

v_call: TRBV5-1
clone_size: few
j_call: TRBJ1-1
d_call: NA
cdr3_nt: TGCGCCAGCAGGACAGAAACTACTAACACTGAAGCTTTCTTT
cdr3_aa: CASRTETTNTEAFF

v_call: TRBV20-1
clone_size: many
j_call: TRBJ2-1
d_call: TRBD2
cdr3_nt: TGCAGTGCTAGGAGGACTAGCGGGAGCGCACACAATGAGCAGTTCTTC
cdr3_aa: CSARRTSGSAHNEQFF

v_call: TRBV6-1
clone_size: many
j_call: TRBJ2-7
d_call: NA
cdr3_nt: TGTGCCAGCAGTCCGGCAGGAGGGGGGGTACCCTACGAGCAGTACTTC
cdr3_aa: CASSPAGGGVPYEQYF

v_call: TRBV7-6
clone_size: many
j_call: TRBJ2-1
d_call: NA
cdr3_nt: TGTGCCAGCAGCGAAATTAGCAGCCCCTCCTACAATGAGCAGTTCTTC
cdr3_aa: CASSEISSPSYNEQFF

v_call: TRBV18
clone_size: many
j_call: TRBJ1-2
d_call: NA
cdr3_nt: TGTGCCAGCTCACCAGGGGACGGTGGCTACACCTTC
cdr3_aa: CASSPGDGGYTF

v_call: TRBV3-1
clone_size: many
j_call: TRBJ2-7
d_call: TRBD1
cdr3_nt: TGTGCCAGCAGCCAAGATTGGCGGTCGACAGGGTCGGAGTACTTC
cdr3_aa: CASSQDWRSTGSEYF